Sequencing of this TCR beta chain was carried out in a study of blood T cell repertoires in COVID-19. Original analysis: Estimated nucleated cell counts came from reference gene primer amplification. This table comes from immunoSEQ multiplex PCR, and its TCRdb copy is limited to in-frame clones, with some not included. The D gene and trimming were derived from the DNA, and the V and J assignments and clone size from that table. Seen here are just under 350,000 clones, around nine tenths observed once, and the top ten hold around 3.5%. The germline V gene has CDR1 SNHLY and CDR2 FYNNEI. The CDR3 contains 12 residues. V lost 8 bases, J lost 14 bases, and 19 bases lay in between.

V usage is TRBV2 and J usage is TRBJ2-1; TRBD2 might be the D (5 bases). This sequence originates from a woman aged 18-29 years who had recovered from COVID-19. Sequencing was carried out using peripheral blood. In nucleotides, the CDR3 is TGTGCCAGCTCTGCGACTAACCGAATAAAGTTCTTC. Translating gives CASSATNRIKFF.